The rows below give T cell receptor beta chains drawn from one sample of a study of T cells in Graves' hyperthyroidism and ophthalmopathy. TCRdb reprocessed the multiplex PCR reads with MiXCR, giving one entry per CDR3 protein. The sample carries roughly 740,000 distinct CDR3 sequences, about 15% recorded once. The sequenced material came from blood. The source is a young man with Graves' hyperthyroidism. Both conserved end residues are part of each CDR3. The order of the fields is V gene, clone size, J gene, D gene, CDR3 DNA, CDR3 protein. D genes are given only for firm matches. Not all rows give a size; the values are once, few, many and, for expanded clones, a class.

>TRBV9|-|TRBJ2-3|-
TGTGCCAGCAGCGTTCAGGGCGAGGGGGCAGATACGCAGTATTTT
CASSVQGEGADTQYF
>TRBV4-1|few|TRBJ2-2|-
TGCGCCAGCAGCCAAGTCGGAGCCCACACCGGGGAGCTGTTTTTT
CASSQVGAHTGELFF
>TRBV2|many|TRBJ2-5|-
TGTGCCAGCAGTGAAGGAGAGACCCAGTACTTC
CASSEGETQYF
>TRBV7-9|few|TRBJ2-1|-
TGTGCCAGCACCCCAAATCATGAGCAGTTCTTC
CASTPNHEQFF
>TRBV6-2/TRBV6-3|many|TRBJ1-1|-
TGTGCCAGCAGCACACTCGGCAGCGCGATTGAAGCTTTCTTT
CASSTLGSAIEAFF
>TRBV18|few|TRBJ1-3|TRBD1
TGTGCCAGCTCACCAGAGACAGGGCCGCTCGGAAACACCATATATTTT
CASSPETGPLGNTIYF
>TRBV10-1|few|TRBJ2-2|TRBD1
TGCGCCCGTAGACTGACAGGGGGCCCCTTCAATTCGAACACCGGGGAGCTGTTTTTT
CARRLTGGPFNSNTGELFF
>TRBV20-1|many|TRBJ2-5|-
TGCAGTGCTGTCGGCCAAGAGACCCAGTACTTC
CSAVGQETQYF
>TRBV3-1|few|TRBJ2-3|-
TGTGCCAGCAGCCCGCGGCAGGTCGGGATAAGCACAGATACGCAGTATTTT
CASSPRQVGISTDTQYF
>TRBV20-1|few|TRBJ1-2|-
TGCAGTGCTAGAGGGTTGGGCAGGGACAACTATGGCTACACCTTC
CSARGLGRDNYGYTF
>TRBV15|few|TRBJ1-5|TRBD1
TGTGCCACCAGCAGAGTCACAGGGGGCAGTCAGCCCCAGCATTTT
CATSRVTGGSQPQHF
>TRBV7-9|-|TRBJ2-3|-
TGTGCCAGCAGTAAAATCGGAGGGAGCACAGATACGCAGTATTTT
CASSKIGGSTDTQYF
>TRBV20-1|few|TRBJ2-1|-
TGCAGTGCTAGAGATTTAGGACTCTACAATGAGCAGTTCTTC
CSARDLGLYNEQFF
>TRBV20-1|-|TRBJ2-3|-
TGCAGTGCTGGACCCAGCGGGACAGATACGCAGTATTTT
CSAGPSGTDTQYF
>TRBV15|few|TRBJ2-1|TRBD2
TGTGCCACCAGCAGAGATCGGAGTAGCGGGAGTGTACTGTTCTTC
CATSRDRSSGSVLFF
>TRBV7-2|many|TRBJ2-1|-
TGTGCCAGCAGCTCCCTAGGGTGGGGCAATGAGCAGTTCTTC
CASSSLGWGNEQFF
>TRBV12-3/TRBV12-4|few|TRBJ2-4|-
TGTGCCAGCAGTTTGGCTTTCTCAGGAGGGTACTTC
CASSLAFSGGYF
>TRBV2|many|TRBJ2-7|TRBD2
TGTGCCAGCAGTGTGAGTAGCGGGGGCCCCTACGAGCAGTACTTC
CASSVSSGGPYEQYF
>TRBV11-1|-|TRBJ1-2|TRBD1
TGTGCCAGCAGCGGCCGGGACAGGGGGCGTTCCTACACCTTC
CASSGRDRGRSYTF
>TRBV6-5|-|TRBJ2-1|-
TGTGCCAGCAGTTACTACCCCCCCGGTGGCAATGAGCAGTTCTTC
CASSYYPPGGNEQFF
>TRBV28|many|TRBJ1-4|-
TGTGCCAGCAGTTTAAGAGAAAAACTGTTTTTT
CASSLREKLFF
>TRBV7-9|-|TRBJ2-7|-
TGTGCCAGCAGCTTAGACCGGGGGGCGGCCTACTACGAGCAGTACTTC
CASSLDRGAAYYEQYF